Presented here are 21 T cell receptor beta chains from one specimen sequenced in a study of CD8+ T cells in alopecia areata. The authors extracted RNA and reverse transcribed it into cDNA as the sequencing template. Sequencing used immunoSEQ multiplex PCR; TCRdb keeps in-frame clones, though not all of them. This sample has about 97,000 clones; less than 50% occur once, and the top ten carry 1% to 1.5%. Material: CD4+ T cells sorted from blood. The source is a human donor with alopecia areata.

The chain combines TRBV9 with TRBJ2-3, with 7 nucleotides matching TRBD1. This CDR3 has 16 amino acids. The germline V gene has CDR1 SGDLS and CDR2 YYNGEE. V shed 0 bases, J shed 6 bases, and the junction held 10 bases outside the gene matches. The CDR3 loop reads CASSVVPGGIADTQYF. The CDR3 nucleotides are TGTGCCAGCAGCGTAGTTCCAGGGGGAATAGCTGATACGCAGTATTTT.

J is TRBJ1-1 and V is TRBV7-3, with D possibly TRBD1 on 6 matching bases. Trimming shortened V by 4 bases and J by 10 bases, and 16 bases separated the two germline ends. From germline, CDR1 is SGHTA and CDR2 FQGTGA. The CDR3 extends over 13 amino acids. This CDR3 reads CASSSDSIPGAFF. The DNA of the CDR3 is TGTGCCAGCAGCTCGGACAGTATCCCAGGAGCTTTCTTT.

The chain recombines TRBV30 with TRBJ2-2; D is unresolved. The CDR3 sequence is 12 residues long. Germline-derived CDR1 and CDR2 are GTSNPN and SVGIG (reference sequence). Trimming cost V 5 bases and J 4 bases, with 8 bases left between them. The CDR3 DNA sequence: TGTGCCTGGGGCAGATTCACCGGGGAGCTGTTTTTT. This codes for CAWGRFTGELFF. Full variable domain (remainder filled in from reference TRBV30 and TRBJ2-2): SQTIHQWPATLVQPVGSPLSLECTVEGTSNPNLYWYRQAAGRGLQLLFYSVGIGQISSEVPQNLSASRPQDRQFILSSKKLLLSDSGFYLCAWGRFTGELFFGEGSRLTVL.

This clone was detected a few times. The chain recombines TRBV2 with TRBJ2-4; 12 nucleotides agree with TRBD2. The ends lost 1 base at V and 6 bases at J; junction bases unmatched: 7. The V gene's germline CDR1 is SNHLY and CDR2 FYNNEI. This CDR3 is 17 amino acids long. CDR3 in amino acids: CASSEGLAGGRINIQYF. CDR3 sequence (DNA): TGTGCCAGCAGTGAAGGGCTAGCGGGAGGGAGGATAAACATTCAGTACTTC.

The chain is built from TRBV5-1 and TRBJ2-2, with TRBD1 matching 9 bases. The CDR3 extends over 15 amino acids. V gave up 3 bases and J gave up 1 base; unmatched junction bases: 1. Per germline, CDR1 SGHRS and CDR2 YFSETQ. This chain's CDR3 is CASSWDRENTGELFF. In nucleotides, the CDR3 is TGCGCCAGCAGCTGGGACAGGGAGAACACCGGGGAGCTGTTTTTT.

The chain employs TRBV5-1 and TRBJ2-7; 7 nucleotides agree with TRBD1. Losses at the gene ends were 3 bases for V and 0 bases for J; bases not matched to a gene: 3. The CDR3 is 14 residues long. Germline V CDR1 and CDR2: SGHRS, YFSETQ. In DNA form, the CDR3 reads TGCGCCAGCAGCTGGGGACAGAGCTCCTACGAGCAGTACTTC. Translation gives CASSWGQSSYEQYF.

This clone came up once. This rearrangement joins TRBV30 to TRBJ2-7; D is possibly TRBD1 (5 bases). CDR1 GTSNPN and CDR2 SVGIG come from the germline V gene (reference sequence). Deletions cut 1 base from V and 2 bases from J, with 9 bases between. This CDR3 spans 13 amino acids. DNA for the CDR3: TGTGCCTGGAGTGGGGGCAGTACCTACGAGCAGTACTTC. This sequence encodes CAWSGGSTYEQYF.

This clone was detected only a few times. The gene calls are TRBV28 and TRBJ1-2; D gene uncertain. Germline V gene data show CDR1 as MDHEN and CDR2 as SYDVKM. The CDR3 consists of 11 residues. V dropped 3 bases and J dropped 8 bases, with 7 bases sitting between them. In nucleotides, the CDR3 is TGTGCCAGCAGTTTTGGTTGGGGCTACACCTTC. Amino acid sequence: CASSFGWGYTF.

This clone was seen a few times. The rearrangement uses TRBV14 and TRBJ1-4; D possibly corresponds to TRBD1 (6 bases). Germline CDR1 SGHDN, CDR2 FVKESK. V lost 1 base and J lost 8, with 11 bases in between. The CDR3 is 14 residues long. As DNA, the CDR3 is TGTGCCAGCAGCCAAGTCAGGGGCGTCGAAAAACTGTTTTTT. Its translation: CASSQVRGVEKLFF.

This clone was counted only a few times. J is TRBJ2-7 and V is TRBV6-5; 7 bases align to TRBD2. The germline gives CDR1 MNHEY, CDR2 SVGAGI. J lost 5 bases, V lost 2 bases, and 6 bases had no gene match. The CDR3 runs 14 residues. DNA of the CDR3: TGTGCCAGCAGTTACCCCAGCGGGGCTAACGAGCAGTACTTC. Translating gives CASSYPSGANEQYF.

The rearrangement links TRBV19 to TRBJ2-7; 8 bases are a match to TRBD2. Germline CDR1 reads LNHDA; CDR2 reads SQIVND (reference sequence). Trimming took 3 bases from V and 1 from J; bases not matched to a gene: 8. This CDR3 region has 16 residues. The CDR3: CASSMRLASSSYEQYF. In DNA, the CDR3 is TGTGCCAGTAGTATGCGACTAGCGAGTTCTTCCTACGAGCAGTACTTC.

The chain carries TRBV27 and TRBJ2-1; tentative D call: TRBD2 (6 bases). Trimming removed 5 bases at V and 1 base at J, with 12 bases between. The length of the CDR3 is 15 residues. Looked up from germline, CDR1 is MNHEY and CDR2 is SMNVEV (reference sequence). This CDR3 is CASSGRRVSYNEQFF. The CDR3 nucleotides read TGTGCCAGCAGTGGGAGGAGGGTGTCCTACAATGAGCAGTTCTTC.

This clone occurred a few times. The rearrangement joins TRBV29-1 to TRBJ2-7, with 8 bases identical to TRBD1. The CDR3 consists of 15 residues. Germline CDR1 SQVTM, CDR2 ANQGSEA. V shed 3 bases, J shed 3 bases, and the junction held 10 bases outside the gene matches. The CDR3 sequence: CSVEVGQGAGYEQYF. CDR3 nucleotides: TGCAGCGTTGAGGTCGGACAGGGCGCCGGCTACGAGCAGTACTTC.

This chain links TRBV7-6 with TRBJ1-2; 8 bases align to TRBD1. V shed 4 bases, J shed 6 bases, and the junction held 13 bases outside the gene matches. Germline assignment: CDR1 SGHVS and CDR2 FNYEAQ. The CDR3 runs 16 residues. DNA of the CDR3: TGTGCCAGCAGCTCATTACTCGGACAGGGAGGGGATGGCTACACCTTC. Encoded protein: CASSSLLGQGGDGYTF.

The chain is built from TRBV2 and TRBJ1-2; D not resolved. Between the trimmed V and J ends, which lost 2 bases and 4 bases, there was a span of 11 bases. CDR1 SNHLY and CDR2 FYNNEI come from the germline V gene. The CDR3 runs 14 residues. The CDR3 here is CASSETRRSYGYTF. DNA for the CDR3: TGTGCCAGCAGTGAAACCAGGAGGTCCTATGGCTACACCTTC.

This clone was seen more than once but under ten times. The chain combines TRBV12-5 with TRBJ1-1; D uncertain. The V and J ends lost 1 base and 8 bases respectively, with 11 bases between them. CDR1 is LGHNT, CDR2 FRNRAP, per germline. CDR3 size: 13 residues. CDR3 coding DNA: TGTGCTAGTGGTTTGGAGCCGGGCCAAGAAGCTTTCTTT. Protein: CASGLEPGQEAFF.

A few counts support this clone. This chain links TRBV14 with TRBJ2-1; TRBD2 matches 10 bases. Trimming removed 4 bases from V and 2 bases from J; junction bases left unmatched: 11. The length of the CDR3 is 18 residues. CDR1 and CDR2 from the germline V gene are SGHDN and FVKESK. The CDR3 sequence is CASSPTRGTSATYNEQFF. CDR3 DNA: TGTGCCAGCAGCCCCACCAGGGGGACTAGCGCGACCTACAATGAGCAGTTCTTC.

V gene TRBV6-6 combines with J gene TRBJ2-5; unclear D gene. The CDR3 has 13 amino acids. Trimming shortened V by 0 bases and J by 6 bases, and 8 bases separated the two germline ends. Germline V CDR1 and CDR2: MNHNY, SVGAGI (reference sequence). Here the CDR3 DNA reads TGTGCCAGCAGTTACTCCCCCGACCAGACCCAGTACTTC. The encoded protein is CASSYSPDQTQYF.

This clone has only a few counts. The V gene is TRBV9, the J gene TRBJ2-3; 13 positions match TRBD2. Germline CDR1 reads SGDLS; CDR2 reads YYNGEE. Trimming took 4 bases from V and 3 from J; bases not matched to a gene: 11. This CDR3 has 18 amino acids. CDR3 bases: TGTGCCAGCAGCCCAACTAGCGGGGGGGCCGATGGAACAGATACGCAGTATTTT. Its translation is CASSPTSGGADGTDTQYF. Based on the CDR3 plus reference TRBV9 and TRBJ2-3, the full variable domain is DSGVTQTPKHLITATGQRVTLRCSPRSGDLSVYWYQQSLDQGLQFLIQYYNGEERAKGNILERFSAQQFPDLHSELNLSSLELGDSALYFCASSPTSGGADGTDTQYFGPGTRLTVL.

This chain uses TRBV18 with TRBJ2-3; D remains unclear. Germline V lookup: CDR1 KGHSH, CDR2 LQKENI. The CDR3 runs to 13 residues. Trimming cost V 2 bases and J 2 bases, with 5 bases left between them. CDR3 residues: CASSPAVTDTQYF. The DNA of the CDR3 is TGTGCCAGCTCACCAGCGGTCACAGATACGCAGTATTTT. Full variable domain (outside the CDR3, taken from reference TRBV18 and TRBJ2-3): NAGVMQNPRHLVRRRGQEARLRCSPMKGHSHVYWYRQLPEEGLKFMVYLQKENIIDESGMPKERFSAEFPKEGPSILRIQQVVRGDSAAYFCASSPAVTDTQYFGPGTRLTVL.

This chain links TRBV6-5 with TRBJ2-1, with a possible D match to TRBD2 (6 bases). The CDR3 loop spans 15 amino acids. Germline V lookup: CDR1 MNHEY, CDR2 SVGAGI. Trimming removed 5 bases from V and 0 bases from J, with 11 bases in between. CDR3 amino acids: CASSTGGSSYNEQFF. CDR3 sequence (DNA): TGTGCCAGCAGTACTGGGGGGAGCTCCTACAATGAGCAGTTCTTC.